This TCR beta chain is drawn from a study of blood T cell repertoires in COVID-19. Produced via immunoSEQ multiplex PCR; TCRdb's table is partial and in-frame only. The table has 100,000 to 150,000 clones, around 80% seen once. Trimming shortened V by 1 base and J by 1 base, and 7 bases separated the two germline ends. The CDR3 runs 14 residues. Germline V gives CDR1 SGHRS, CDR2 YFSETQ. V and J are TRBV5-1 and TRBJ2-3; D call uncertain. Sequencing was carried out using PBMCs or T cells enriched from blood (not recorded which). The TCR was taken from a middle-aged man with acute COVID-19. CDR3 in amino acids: CASSLRLRTDTQYF. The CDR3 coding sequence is TGCGCCAGCAGCTTGCGACTCCGCACAGATACGCAGTATTTT.